This T cell receptor beta chain was obtained from a study of regulatory T cells in long-lasting Graves disease. Study-level findings and limits: It was in persistent disease that TRBV28, TRBJ1-2 and TRBJ2-5 were favored. The sample size was small, and this may have reduced accuracy.

Relying on iRepertoire HTBI primers and Arm-PCR of CDR3 regions, the team built TCR beta libraries. In the original analysis: Segment identification across samples yielded roughly 62 TRBV and 13 to 15 TRBJ segments. TCRdb processed the multiplex PCR reads anew with MiXCR; each CDR3 protein has one entry. The V and J calls here are based on TCRdb, not the publication. The repertoire holds approximately 690,000 distinct CDR3 sequences, with around 30% as singletons. Turning to this clonotype: As yet, its antigen is unknown.

The germline CDR1 and CDR2 sequences are MNHEY and SVGEGT. The V and J ends lost 4 bases and 4 bases respectively, with 10 bases between them. This CDR3 spans 13 amino acids. The time point denotes: persistent/refractory GD, antithyroid drugs over 5 years with positive TRAb. RNA isolated from PBMCs was used to make the TCR library. This chain uses TRBV6-2 or TRBV6-3 with TRBJ1-1; no clear D gene. This sequence originates from a female donor with Graves disease. The material sequenced was peripheral blood mononuclear cells (PBMCs), taken when the disease was refractory, from a patient treated with antithyroid drugs. CDR3 nucleotide sequence: TGTGCCAGCAGTTTCCACGGCTCCACTGAAGCTTTCTTT. This encodes CASSFHGSTEAFF.